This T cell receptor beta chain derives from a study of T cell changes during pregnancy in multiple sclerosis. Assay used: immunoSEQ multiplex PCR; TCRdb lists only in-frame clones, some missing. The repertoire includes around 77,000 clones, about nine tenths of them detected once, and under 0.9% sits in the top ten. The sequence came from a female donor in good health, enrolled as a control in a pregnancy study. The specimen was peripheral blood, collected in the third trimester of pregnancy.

The CDR3 DNA follows: TGTGCCAGCAGTTCTACCCCGCGGACAGGCCGCTACGAGCAGTACTTC. As protein: CASSSTPRTGRYEQYF. The rearrangement uses TRBV28 and TRBJ2-7; 7 nucleotides line up with TRBD1. The germline CDR1 and CDR2 sequences are MDHEN and SYDVKM. The CDR3 has 16 residues. Trimming removed 4 bases from V and 3 bases from J; junction bases left unmatched: 12.